One sample yielded the 5 T cell receptor beta chains listed below, sequenced in a study of PD-1 blockade in classical Hodgkin lymphoma. Profiled with immunoSEQ multiplex PCR; TCRdb holds only in-frame clones, not every one. The sample lists roughly 100,000 clones; approximately 94% were seen once. Specified time point: cycle 4 day 1 (C4D1), after six to seven weeks of nivolumab. Every patient was affected by relapse after autologous stem cell transplantation, while exposure to brentuximab vedotin was not uniform. Sample: peripheral blood mononuclear cells (PBMCs), taken before the fourth cycle of nivolumab. Every receptor here comes from a human donor with classical Hodgkin lymphoma.

The chain has TRBV11-3 and TRBJ2-7; TRBD2 matches 10 bases. V was clipped by 5 bases and J by 2 bases; unmatched bases: 6. Germline values: CDR1 SGHNT, CDR2 YENEEA. The CDR3 consists of 15 residues. The CDR3 DNA sequence: TGTGCCAGCAGCCTAACTAGCGGGGCCACCTACGAGCAGTACTTC. Residues: CASSLTSGATYEQYF.

The chain has TRBV11-2 and TRBJ1-4; 12 positions agree with TRBD1. CDR1 is SGHAT, CDR2 FQNNGV, per germline. The V segment lost 0 bases and the J segment 10 bases; nucleotides outside the gene matches: 6. The CDR3 covers 16 residues. DNA for the CDR3: TGTGCCAGCAGCTTAGAGGGGGACAGGGGGCAAGGAAAACTGTTTTTT. Protein product: CASSLEGDRGQGKLFF.

This clone appeared once. V gene TRBV5-6 combines with J gene TRBJ2-1; D is ambiguous. The ends were cut back, 2 bases at V and 0 bases at J, with 12 bases in the middle. The CDR3 is 16 amino acids. Per germline, CDR1 SGHDT and CDR2 YYEEEE. CDR3 sequence reads: CASSFLGTHSYNEQFF. The CDR3 DNA sequence: TGTGCCAGCAGCTTCTTGGGAACCCACTCCTACAATGAGCAGTTCTTC.

The rearrangement joins TRBV5-1 to TRBJ2-1; TRBD2 matches at 9 bases. The germline gives CDR1 SGHRS, CDR2 YFSETQ. V gave up 0 bases and J gave up 8 bases; unmatched junction bases: 6. The CDR3 loop spans 15 amino acids. The CDR3 region is CASSLEAGGNHEQFF. The DNA of the CDR3 is TGCGCCAGCAGCTTGGAGGCGGGAGGGAACCATGAGCAGTTCTTC.

The rearrangement joins TRBV20-1 to TRBJ1-2; D might be TRBD1 (5 bases). The germline V and J ends were trimmed by 0 bases and 7 bases, with 6 bases remaining between them. Germline V gene lookup returns CDR1 DFQATT and CDR2 SNEGSKA (reference sequence). This CDR3 is built from 11 residues. This CDR3 reads CSAREGGGYTF. For the CDR3, the DNA is TGCAGTGCTAGAGAGGGGGGTGGCTACACCTTC.